This is a list of T cell receptor beta chains from one sample in a study of beta chain features in type 1 diabetes. Assay: immunoSEQ multiplex PCR; the TCRdb copy retains only in-frame clones and omits some. The table lists under 300,000 clones, roughly a tenth of them singletons, with around 0.018% in the top ten. Sample: naive CD4+ T cells from blood. The source of these receptors is a man younger than 45 with type 1 diabetes. The CDR3 runs from the conserved cysteine through the conserved F or W. Fields, in order: J gene, D gene, V gene, clone size, CDR3 protein, CDR3 DNA. The D gene is left open where the match is weak. Size is omitted from some rows. Given values are once, few, many or a class for expanded clones.

J: TRBJ2-5
D: TRBD2
V: TRBV9
size: -
CDR3: CASSQGTSMEETQYF
DNA: TGTGCCAGCAGCCAGGGGACTAGCATGGAGGAGACCCAGTACTTC

J: TRBJ2-3
D: TRBD2
V: TRBV7-8
size: -
CDR3: CASSRQAGGLTDTQYF
DNA: TGTGCCAGCAGCCGTCAAGCGGGGGGGTTGACAGATACGCAGTATTTT

J: TRBJ1-2
D: TRBD1
V: TRBV5-4
size: -
CDR3: CASSPITSTGSPGYTF
DNA: TGTGCCAGCAGCCCGATCACCTCGACAGGGTCACCCGGCTACACCTTC

J: TRBJ2-2
D: -
V: TRBV4-1
size: many
CDR3: CASSQPSLSGELFF
DNA: TGCGCCAGCAGCCAACCTAGCCTATCCGGGGAGCTGTTTTTT

J: TRBJ2-7
D: TRBD2
V: TRBV4-1
size: few
CDR3: CASSQDKVQRGPFYEQYF
DNA: TGCGCCAGCAGCCAAGATAAAGTCCAGCGGGGGCCCTTCTACGAGCAGTACTTC

J: TRBJ2-1
D: -
V: TRBV6-6
size: -
CDR3: CASSPRYNEQFF
DNA: TGTGCCAGCAGTCCCAGGTACAATGAGCAGTTCTTC

J: TRBJ1-5
D: -
V: TRBV29-1
size: few
CDR3: CSVAGNSNQPQHF
DNA: TGCAGCGTTGCAGGGAATAGCAATCAGCCCCAGCATTTT

J: TRBJ2-3
D: TRBD2
V: TRBV2
size: few
CDR3: CASSGGGGSTDTQYF
DNA: TGTGCCAGCAGTGGCGGCGGGGGGAGCACAGATACGCAGTATTTT

J: TRBJ1-4
D: -
V: TRBV29-1
size: few
CDR3: CSVYMTATNEKLFF
DNA: TGCAGCGTTTACATGACAGCAACTAATGAAAAACTGTTTTTT

J: TRBJ1-2
D: TRBD1
V: TRBV27
size: -
CDR3: CASSHIGRDRAQLANYGYTF
DNA: TGTGCCAGCAGCCACATCGGTAGGGACAGGGCTCAGTTAGCTAACTATGGCTACACCTTC

J: TRBJ2-7
D: TRBD1
V: TRBV10-3
size: few
CDR3: CAISESKGQGTPYEQYF
DNA: TGTGCCATCAGTGAGTCGAAGGGACAGGGGACTCCCTACGAGCAGTACTTC

J: TRBJ2-5
D: TRBD1
V: TRBV4-3
size: few
CDR3: CASSQERGLETQYF
DNA: TGCGCCAGCAGCCAAGAGAGGGGGCTGGAGACCCAGTACTTC

J: TRBJ2-7
D: TRBD1
V: TRBV30
size: -
CDR3: CAWSTGTVQYF
DNA: TGTGCCTGGAGTACAGGGACAGTGCAGTACTTC

J: TRBJ2-2
D: -
V: TRBV18
size: few
CDR3: CASSPTDTGELFF
DNA: TGTGCCAGCTCACCAACGGACACCGGGGAGCTGTTTTTT

J: TRBJ2-3
D: -
V: TRBV5-1
size: few
CDR3: CASSSRAGTFHQADTQYF
DNA: TGCGCCAGCAGCAGCCGAGCGGGGACATTTCACCAAGCAGATACGCAGTATTTT

J: TRBJ2-5
D: TRBD2
V: TRBV4-2
size: few
CDR3: CASSQDIAGGLQETQYF
DNA: TGTGCCAGCAGCCAGGATATAGCGGGGGGGCTCCAAGAGACCCAGTACTTC

J: TRBJ2-2
D: TRBD1
V: TRBV2
size: -
CDR3: CASHRGTGELFF
DNA: TGTGCCAGTCACAGGGGGACGGGGGAGCTGTTTTTT

J: TRBJ1-2
D: -
V: TRBV21-1
size: -
CDR3: CASSKAGLRGYTF
DNA: TGTGCCAGCAGCAAGGCGGGGCTAAGGGGCTACACCTTC

J: TRBJ2-7
D: TRBD2
V: TRBV7-3
size: few
CDR3: CASSTSGGYEQYF
DNA: TGTGCCAGCAGCACGAGCGGGGGCTACGAGCAGTACTTC

J: TRBJ2-1
D: TRBD2
V: TRBV7-3
size: -
CDR3: CASSQTSPNEQFF
DNA: TGTGCCAGCAGCCAGACTAGCCCCAATGAGCAGTTCTTC

J: TRBJ1-2
D: -
V: TRBV19
size: -
CDR3: CASSSGQSYGYTF
DNA: TGTGCCAGTAGCTCAGGGCAGTCCTATGGCTACACCTTC

J: TRBJ1-4
D: -
V: TRBV7-3
size: -
CDR3: CASSELSLTGSDEKLFF
DNA: TGTGCCAGCAGCGAACTGAGTCTTACAGGGTCAGACGAAAAACTGTTTTTT

J: TRBJ1-1
D: -
V: TRBV5-6
size: -
CDR3: CASSPRQSRTEAFF
DNA: TGTGCCAGCAGCCCCCGACAGAGTCGAACTGAAGCTTTCTTT

J: TRBJ2-3
D: TRBD1
V: TRBV9
size: -
CDR3: CASSADRGRADTQYF
DNA: TGTGCCAGCAGCGCGGACAGGGGGCGGGCAGATACGCAGTATTTT

J: TRBJ2-1
D: -
V: TRBV12-5
size: -
CDR3: CASGSRGSSYNEQFF
DNA: TGTGCTAGTGGATCGAGGGGGAGCTCCTACAATGAGCAGTTCTTC

J: TRBJ2-7
D: -
V: TRBV14
size: -
CDR3: CASSIAGSSRGQYF
DNA: TGTGCCAGCAGCATTGCGGGCTCCTCGCGGGGGCAGTACTTC

J: TRBJ2-5
D: -
V: TRBV7-7
size: -
CDR3: CASSLGPGYETQYF
DNA: TGTGCTAGCAGCTTAGGGCCGGGGTACGAGACCCAGTACTTC

J: TRBJ1-6
D: -
V: TRBV5-1
size: few
CDR3: CASSLAGGNSPLHF
DNA: TGCGCCAGCAGCTTGGCCGGAGGTAATTCACCCCTCCACTTT

J: TRBJ2-5
D: -
V: TRBV7-2
size: -
CDR3: CASSLGTGGSARTSQYF
DNA: TGTGCCAGCAGCTTAGGGACGGGGGGCTCGGCTCGGACGTCCCAGTACTTC

J: TRBJ2-7
D: -
V: TRBV13
size: -
CDR3: CASSRYSYEQYF
DNA: TGTGCCAGCAGCCGTTACAGCTACGAGCAGTACTTC

J: TRBJ2-3
D: -
V: TRBV11-2
size: -
CDR3: CASSLVGGSSTDTQYF
DNA: TGTGCCAGCAGCTTAGTAGGCGGATCCTCCACAGATACGCAGTATTTT

J: TRBJ2-2
D: -
V: TRBV28
size: -
CDR3: CASSPEGAGRTGELFF
DNA: TGTGCCAGCAGTCCCGAGGGGGCAGGGAGGACCGGGGAGCTGTTTTTT

J: TRBJ2-5
D: TRBD2
V: TRBV9
size: few
CDR3: CASSVGAGDPLPTETQYF
DNA: TGTGCCAGCAGCGTAGGAGCGGGGGACCCGCTTCCGACGGAGACCCAGTACTTC

J: TRBJ2-2
D: -
V: TRBV4-1
size: few
CDR3: CASSQDPVTGELFF
DNA: TGCGCCAGCAGCCAAGATCCGGTAACCGGGGAGCTGTTTTTT

J: TRBJ2-7
D: -
V: TRBV7-9
size: few
CDR3: CASSLSGFSYEQYF
DNA: TGTGCCAGCAGCTTGTCCGGGTTCTCCTACGAGCAGTACTTC

J: TRBJ2-3
D: TRBD2
V: TRBV11-2
size: -
CDR3: CASSLGGSTRLQYF
DNA: TGTGCCAGCAGCTTAGGCGGGAGCACGAGGTTGCAGTATTTT

J: TRBJ2-7
D: -
V: TRBV2
size: few
CDR3: CASRGPGQNYEQYF
DNA: TGTGCCAGCAGGGGGCCCGGACAGAACTACGAGCAGTACTTC

J: TRBJ2-1
D: TRBD1
V: TRBV6-1
size: -
CDR3: CASARDSYNEQFF
DNA: TGTGCCAGCGCAAGGGACAGCTACAATGAGCAGTTCTTC